These 24 T cell receptor beta chains were all obtained from the same sample, sequenced in a study of T cell repertoires in cytomegalovirus infection. TCRdb used MiXCR to reprocess the reads, holding one entry per CDR3 protein. Here the sample spans 200,000 or so distinct CDR3 sequences, over 25% being singletons. Sequenced input: PBMCs. These receptors were collected from a human donor in good health (CMV status not recorded). Some clones in this sample may be carry-over from other donors' samples.

This clonotype has a handful of counts. The V call is TRBV11-2, the J call TRBJ1-1; a possible D gene is TRBD1 (6 bases). With 5 bases removed from V and 7 bases from J, the gap between germline ends came to 11 bases. The CDR3 length is 12 residues. From germline, CDR1 is SGHAT and CDR2 FQNNGV. The CDR3 DNA is TGTGCCAGCAGCCCGAACAGGGTTGAAGCTTTCTTT. This translates into CASSPNRVEAFF.

This clonotype was counted ten times or more. V and J are TRBV7-9 and TRBJ2-1; TRBD2 matches at 12 bases. J gave up 2 bases and V 5 bases, and 4 bases lay outside the gene matches. CDR1 is SEHNR and CDR2 is FQNEAQ in the germline V gene (reference sequence). CDR3 length: 16 residues. This CDR3 reads CASSPRLAGAYNEQFF. Here the CDR3 DNA reads TGTGCCAGCAGCCCCAGACTAGCGGGGGCCTACAATGAGCAGTTCTTC. The whole variable domain, filled in from reference TRBV7-9 and TRBJ2-1, reads DTGVSQNPRHKITKRGQNVTFRCDPISEHNRLYWYRQTLGQGPEFLTYFQNEAQLEKSRLLSDRFSAERPKGSFSTLEIQRTEQGDSAMYLCASSPRLAGAYNEQFFGPGTRLTVL.

The V and J genes are TRBV2 and TRBJ1-3, with no clear D. Germline V CDR1 and CDR2: SNHLY, FYNNEI. The CDR3 covers 14 residues. Trimming removed 3 bases from V and 4 bases from J, with 10 bases in between. CDR3 DNA: TGTGCCAGCAGTGATGTAGGGTTCGGAAACACCATATATTTT. It yields the protein CASSDVGFGNTIYF. Supplemented by reference TRBV2 and TRBJ1-3, the full variable domain reads EPEVTQTPSHQVTQMGQEVILRCVPISNHLYFYWYRQILGQKVEFLVSFYNNEISEKSEIFDDQFSVERPDGSNFTLKIRSTKLEDSAMYFCASSDVGFGNTIYFGEGSWLTVV.

The genes are TRBV29-1 and TRBJ2-3; 14 nucleotides agree with TRBD2. The CDR3 loop spans 16 amino acids. V lost 5 bases, J lost 0 bases, and 4 bases stayed unmatched. Germline V gene sequence: CDR1 SQVTM, CDR2 ANQGSEA. CDR3 nucleotide sequence: TGCAGCGTTAAGGGGACTAGCGGGGGTAGCACAGATACGCAGTATTTT. Residues: CSVKGTSGGSTDTQYF.

This clonotype came up a few times. The V call is TRBV12-3 or TRBV12-4, the J call TRBJ2-5; no firm D call. The length of the CDR3 is 13 residues. Between the trimmed V and J ends, which lost 0 bases and 5 bases, there was a span of 7 bases. The CDR3 here is CASSLAGVETQYF. The CDR3 DNA reads TGTGCCAGCAGTTTAGCGGGCGTCGAGACCCAGTACTTC.

The rearrangement uses TRBV5-6 and TRBJ1-2, with D perhaps matching TRBD1 (6 bases). The CDR3 has 14 residues. CDR1 SGHDT and CDR2 YYEEEE come from the germline V gene. V was cut by 3 bases and J by 3 bases, with 12 bases left in between. The CDR3 DNA follows: TGTGCCAGCAGCTCGGGGGCGACTCACTATGGCTACACCTTC. It is translated as CASSSGATHYGYTF.

The chain joins TRBV6-8 to TRBJ1-1; tentative D call: TRBD1 (5 bases). The V and J ends lost 6 bases and 5 bases respectively, with 22 bases between them. The CDR3 has 16 residues. The germline V gene encodes CDR1 MNHGY and CDR2 SAAAGT. The CDR3 sequence: CASSHASPTAITEAFF. The CDR3 DNA sequence: TGTGCCAGCAGCCATGCCTCCCCGACAGCCATAACTGAAGCTTTCTTT.

This clonotype was observed a few times. This chain connects TRBV7-2 to TRBJ1-2; D remains ambiguous. V was clipped by 4 bases and J by 4 bases, with 13 bases between them. Looked up from germline, CDR1 is SGHTA and CDR2 is FQGNSA. This CDR3 contains 14 residues. CDR3 residues: CASSSLGPSYGYTF. The CDR3 DNA sequence: TGTGCCAGCAGCTCTTTAGGGCCCAGCTATGGCTACACCTTC.

This chain joins TRBV2 and TRBJ1-1, with D uncertain. Germline assignment: CDR1 SNHLY and CDR2 FYNNEI. This CDR3 contains 13 residues. V was clipped by 2 bases and J by 7 bases, with 11 bases between them. CDR3 in amino acids: CASSEYREGEAFF. The CDR3 DNA reads as TGTGCCAGCAGTGAATATAGGGAGGGTGAAGCTTTCTTT.

The rearrangement joins TRBV12-3 or TRBV12-4 to TRBJ1-6; D not resolved. CDR3 size: 12 residues. V was trimmed by 3 bases and J by 9 bases, leaving 6 bases between them. CDR3 nucleotide sequence: TGTGCCAGCAGTTTTGGGGTTTCACCCCTCCACTTT. Protein product: CASSFGVSPLHF.

This clonotype was counted between two and nine times. The genes are TRBV12-5 and TRBJ1-1; D perhaps matches TRBD1 (6 bases). CDR1 is LGHNT and CDR2 is FRNRAP in the germline V gene. CDR3 length equals 12 residues. The V gene lost 0 bases and the J gene lost 10 bases, with 9 bases spanning the gap. The CDR3, as DNA: TGTGCTAGTGGTTTGGTACAGGGTGCAGCTTTCTTT. It specifies CASGLVQGAAFF.

The chain joins TRBV6-5 to TRBJ1-2; no clear D gene. Germline CDR1 reads MNHEY; CDR2 reads SVGAGI. V lost 2 bases to trimming and J lost 6 bases, with 13 bases between them. The CDR3 length is 14 residues. The CDR3 DNA sequence: TGTGCCAGCAGTTACCACCCGGGAGACAATGGCTACACCTTC. Protein product: CASSYHPGDNGYTF.

The chain combines TRBV5-5 with TRBJ2-3, with a weak D call TRBD1 (5 bases). In germline, CDR1 is SGHKS, CDR2 YYEKEE (reference sequence). The CDR3 runs 15 residues. V was cut by 0 bases and J by 6 bases, with 14 bases left in between. This CDR3 reads CASSLEGNPLDTQYF. CDR3 nucleotides: TGTGCCAGCAGCTTGGAGGGGAACCCGTTGGATACGCAGTATTTT.

This clonotype was counted only a few times. This chain uses TRBV29-1 with TRBJ1-3, with 8 positions matching TRBD1. With 6 bases clipped from V and 2 bases from J, the junction kept 6 bases outside the gene matches. The CDR3 extends over 14 amino acids. CDR1 and CDR2 (germline): SQVTM, ANQGSEA. CDR3 sequence reads: CSVRTGGAGNTIYF. The CDR3 coding sequence is TGCAGCGTACGAACAGGGGGAGCTGGAAACACCATATATTTT.

This clonotype was seen only a few times. The chain couples TRBV5-6 to TRBJ2-3; 9 bases fit TRBD1. CDR3 length: 16 residues. V dropped 3 bases and J dropped 3; count of bases not matched to a gene: 8. CDR1 and CDR2 from the germline V gene are SGHDT and YYEEEE. CDR3 in DNA: TGTGCCAGCAGCTCCGGACAGGGGAGACCGACAGATACGCAGTATTTT. Translating gives CASSSGQGRPTDTQYF. Full variable domain (missing parts from reference TRBV5-6 and TRBJ2-3): DAGVTQSPTHLIKTRGQQVTLRCSPKSGHDTVSWYQQALGQGPQFIFQYYEEEERQRGNFPDRFSGHQFPNYSSELNVNALLLGDSALYLCASSSGQGRPTDTQYFGPGTRLTVL.

The V and J genes are TRBV14 and TRBJ1-1; possibly TRBD1 for D (5 bases). Trimming removed 4 bases at V and 6 bases at J, with 15 bases between. The CDR3 length is 14 residues. Per the germline V gene, CDR1 is SGHDN and CDR2 is FVKESK. The CDR3 region is CASSRDPRDSEAFF. The CDR3 DNA reads as TGTGCCAGCAGCCGCGATCCCCGGGACTCTGAAGCTTTCTTT. The whole variable domain, remainder taken from reference TRBV14 and TRBJ1-1, is EAGVTQFPSHSVIEKGQTVTLRCDPISGHDNLYWYRRVMGKEIKFLLHFVKESKQDESGMPNNRFLAERTGGTYSTLKVQPAELEDSGVYFCASSRDPRDSEAFFGQGTRLTVV.

The rearrangement joins TRBV20-1 to TRBJ2-1; D may match TRBD1 or TRBD2 (6 bases each). The length of the CDR3 is 16 residues. The germline V and J ends were trimmed by 3 bases and 7 bases, with 22 bases remaining between them. Germline assignment: CDR1 DFQATT and CDR2 SNEGSKA (reference sequence). The CDR3 DNA sequence: TGCAGTGCTAGTTCGTGGGGGGCGTCCCCCACTAATGAGCAGTTCTTC. This translates into CSASSWGASPTNEQFF.

The chain combines TRBV5-1 with TRBJ1-2; D remains ambiguous. This CDR3 is built from 15 residues. The V end was cut by 4 bases, the J end by 8 bases, with 21 bases between. Germline CDR1 is SGHRS and CDR2 is YFSETQ. CDR3 coding DNA: TGCGCCAGCAGCGGCGGGTTGGAGGGCCCCTGGGGCTACACCTTC. Residues: CASSGGLEGPWGYTF.

The rearrangement joins TRBV7-9 to TRBJ1-1, with 8 nucleotides matching TRBD1. CDR3 length: 15 residues. CDR1 is SEHNR, CDR2 FQNEAQ, per germline (reference sequence). Trimming at V came to 3 bases and at J to 4 bases, leaving 7 bases not matched to a gene. Written as DNA, the CDR3 is TGTGCCAGCAGCTTTACGACAGGGGTTACCACTGAAGCTTTCTTT. Its protein is CASSFTTGVTTEAFF. Filled out from reference TRBV7-9 and TRBJ1-1, the complete variable domain reads DTGVSQNPRHKITKRGQNVTFRCDPISEHNRLYWYRQTLGQGPEFLTYFQNEAQLEKSRLLSDRFSAERPKGSFSTLEIQRTEQGDSAMYLCASSFTTGVTTEAFFGQGTRLTVV.

The sample holds a few counts of this clonotype. V usage is TRBV12-5 and J usage is TRBJ1-2; D remains ambiguous. V lost 0 bases and J lost 8, with 7 bases in between. The germline CDR1 and CDR2 sequences are LGHNT and FRNRAP. This CDR3 has 12 amino acids. The CDR3 bases are TGTGCTAGTGGTTTGGTAGGTGGAGGCTACACCTTC. It codes for CASGLVGGGYTF.

V is TRBV7-9 and J is TRBJ1-6; TRBD1 aligns across 7 bases. V shed 1 base and J 8 bases; nucleotides not matched to a gene: 14. CDR1 SEHNR and CDR2 FQNEAQ come from the germline V gene (reference sequence). The CDR3 covers 18 residues. CDR3 DNA: TGTGCCAGCAGCTTAGTCTCCGGGACAGCGGACCAGGATTCACCCCTCCACTTT. Protein sequence: CASSLVSGTADQDSPLHF.

This chain connects TRBV19 to TRBJ2-3, with D possibly matching TRBD2 (7 bases). V shed 0 bases and J shed 5 bases, with 15 bases lying between them. Germline V gene data show CDR1 as LNHDA and CDR2 as SQIVND (reference sequence). The CDR3 extends over 16 amino acids. The CDR3 is CASSIDEGGGRDTQYF. CDR3 nucleotide sequence: TGTGCCAGTAGTATAGATGAGGGGGGGGGTAGAGATACGCAGTATTTT.

This clonotype has only one observation. V gene TRBV29-1 combines with J gene TRBJ1-1, with 7 bases aligning to TRBD1. CDR3 length equals 14 residues. Germline CDR1 and CDR2: SQVTM and ANQGSEA. The J segment lost 1 base and the V segment lost 3 bases, leaving 5 bases of the junction unmatched. CDR3 region: CSVDPTGRNTEAFF. The CDR3 nucleotides read TGCAGCGTTGACCCGACAGGGAGGAACACTGAAGCTTTCTTT.

This clonotype was picked up a small number of times. V gene TRBV7-2 combines with J gene TRBJ1-2, with 8 positions matching TRBD1. This CDR3 contains 12 residues. Germline CDR1 is SGHTA and CDR2 is FQGNSA. V was pared by 8 bases and J by 3 bases, with 2 bases of the junction left unmatched. DNA of the CDR3: TGTGCCAGCGGACAGGGAGACTATGGCTACACCTTC. Its protein product is CASGQGDYGYTF.